This T cell receptor beta chain comes out of a study of T cell clusters in autoimmune cytopenias. Measured by frequency, this clonotype is medium-sized. The antigen is unknown. Study-wide results and caveats: Primary autoimmune cytopenia patients seemingly lacked the physiological T cell clusters found in healthy donors. TRB repertoire shifts in secondary cytopenia and chronic lymphocytic leukemia mostly reflected lymphoma, not autoimmunity.

One tube held mixed TRB-A and TRB-B primer pools for touch-down PCR. Following a re-call of the multiplex PCR reads, TCRdb has one entry per CDR3 protein and lacks DNA. In total, the table holds over 4,000 distinct CDR3 sequences. TRB amplification used 250 ng of peripheral blood genomic DNA. The CDR3 contains 13 residues. The rearrangement joins TRBV12-3 or TRBV12-4 to TRBJ2-3. The receptor was isolated from a human donor with an autoimmune cytopenia or autoimmune hepatitis (not recorded which). The sequencing input was peripheral blood. The CDR3 sequence is CASSLDPADTQYF.